The sequence of this TCR beta chain was determined in a study of shared clonotypes between healthy human individuals. Regarding the study as a whole: Relative to clonotypes present in all four donors, those not shared had lower generation probabilities.

Sorted subsets were amplified in replicate PCRs using approximately 0.2 ug DNA, around 30,000 T cell genomes. Clones were read by immunoSEQ multiplex PCR, and TCRdb kept only the in-frame ones, dropping some. The sample includes approximately 1.9 million clones, just over 90% seen only once; the top ten take under 2%. On this clone: Antigen: not known.

Positive CCR7 selection of CD45RO-negative cells yielded the naive CD8 cells, and terminally differentiated effector memory CD45RA+ cells were excluded. Trimming cost V 6 bases and J 4 bases, with 13 bases left between them. The CDR3 totals 14 residues. CDR1 and CDR2 (germline): MDHEN, SYDVKM. This chain joins TRBV28 and TRBJ2-1; TRBD2 might be the D (5 bases). This clonotype was sampled from a young man in good health. Some clones in this sample may be carry-over from other donors' samples. Sequencing used naive CD8+ T cells from PBMCs. DNA of the CDR3: TGTGCCAGCAGCCACCGGGATTTATACAATGAGCAGTTCTTC. Translated, it gives CASSHRDLYNEQFF.